This T cell receptor (beta chain) was found in a study of shared clonotypes between healthy human individuals. Looking at the study overall: CD4 naive cells filled three plates per donor, CD4 memory three, CD8 naive two and CD8 memory one.

The germline V gene encodes CDR1 SEHNR and CDR2 FQNEAQ (reference sequence). The V and J ends lost 1 base and 0 bases, in that order; junction bases with no gene match: 7. The CDR3 is 17 residues long. Several immunoSEQ plates held equal portions of the genomic DNA taken from each subset. Sequenced by immunoSEQ multiplex PCR; TCRdb stores in-frame clones only, minus some. The sample yields 2 million to 3 million clones, over 85% seen once. The TCR was taken from a man in his late teens or twenties in good health. Some clones in this sample may be carry-over from other donors' samples. The specimen sequenced was naive CD4+ T cells from PBMCs. The subset here: CD45RA+ positively selected. The rearrangement links TRBV7-9 to TRBJ1-2, with 8 bases lining up with TRBD1. CDR3 DNA: TGTGCCAGCAGCTTAGGGACAGGGAGTTTAGCTAACTATGGCTACACCTTC. Translated, it gives CASSLGTGSLANYGYTF.